Detailed here is one TCR beta chain. The antigen remains undetermined. Unmatched junction bases numbered 2, after V lost 4 bases and J lost 3 bases. The CDR3 runs 14 residues. Germline CDR1 MGHDK, CDR2 SYGVNS. This sample was included in a study of CD8+CD57+ T cells in acquired aplastic anemia. At the level of the study: Sorted CD4+ and CD8+ cells gave a mean 3.2 ug DNA, range about 0.19 to 27.4 ug.

All sequencing subjects had displayed CD8+CD57+ cell expansion on flow cytometry. There were no patients without severe acquired aplastic anemia. Blood was sampled before the patients had received any therapy. Profiling that covered TCR beta VDJ and CDR3 relied on genomic DNA as its template. TCRdb redid the calling of the reads with MiXCR, one entry per CDR3 protein. The repertoire holds roughly 150,000 distinct CDR3 sequences, with about half as singletons. Study-level points and caveats: The same twenty-nine CD8+ CDR3 sequences occurred in patients and in controls.

Specimen: sorted CD4+, CD8+, or CD8+CD57+ T cells (not recorded which) from PBMCs. V is TRBV25-1 and J is TRBJ1-1; TRBD1 matches 10 bases. The TCR was taken from a human donor with aplastic anemia. As DNA, the CDR3 is TGTGCCAGCAGTGTCGGACAGGGGGACACTGAAGCTTTCTTT. It translates to CASSVGQGDTEAFF. The complete variable domain, with remaining parts taken from reference TRBV25-1 and TRBJ1-1, reads EADIYQTPRYLVIGTGKKITLECSQTMGHDKMYWYQQDPGMELHLIHYSYGVNSTEKGDLSSESTVSRIRTEHFPLTLESARPSHTSQYLCASSVGQGDTEAFFGQGTRLTVV.